Below are 28 T cell receptor beta chains sequenced from a single sample in a study of T cell responses to AZD1222 COVID-19 vaccine. This table comes from immunoSEQ multiplex PCR, and its TCRdb copy is limited to in-frame clones, with some not included. The table shows 73,000 or so clones, with around 80% occurring only once. The input for sequencing was peripheral blood, taken 28 days after the second AZD1222 dose. The receptors derive from an adult who received the AZD1222 COVID-19 vaccine.

The chain employs TRBV14 and TRBJ2-1; tentative D call: TRBD2 (6 bases). Trimming took 1 base from V and 15 from J, leaving 16 bases between them. CDR1 SGHDN and CDR2 FVKESK come from the germline V gene. The CDR3 extends over 13 amino acids. In DNA form, the CDR3 reads TGTGCCAGCAGCCAAGTGACCGGGAGTGAGGGGTTCTTC. This gives the protein CASSQVTGSEGFF.

This clone was seen only a few times. CDR3 sequence: CASSVGLAGAGELFF. In DNA, the CDR3 is TGTGCCAGCAGCGTAGGACTAGCGGGGGCCGGGGAGCTGTTTTTT. This chain uses TRBV9 with TRBJ2-2; 12 positions agree with TRBD2. CDR1 and CDR2 from the germline V gene are SGDLS and YYNGEE. This CDR3 is built from 15 residues. The V and J ends lost 0 bases and 6 bases, in that order; junction bases with no gene match: 0.

The rearrangement links TRBV5-5 to TRBJ1-3; D is undetermined. This CDR3 has 15 residues. CDR1 and CDR2 from the germline V gene are SGHKS and YYEKEE (reference sequence). V lost 2 bases and J 1 base, leaving 10 bases between the germline ends. The CDR3 here is CASSFLGFSGNTIYF. The CDR3 nucleotides read TGTGCCAGCAGCTTTCTCGGGTTTTCTGGAAACACCATATATTTT.

The chain carries TRBV7-8 and TRBJ2-5; a possible D gene is TRBD1 (5 bases). Germline V gene sequence: CDR1 SGHVS, CDR2 FQNEAQ. CDR3 size: 13 residues. Trimming left V 5 bases short and J 4 bases short, with 11 bases between. In nucleotides, the CDR3 is TGTGCCAGCAGCCGCGACAGAAGAGAGACCCAGTACTTC. This encodes CASSRDRRETQYF.

The chain links TRBV11-3 to TRBJ2-7, with a weak D call TRBD2 (6 bases). CDR1 is SGHNT, CDR2 YENEEA, per germline. The germline V and J ends were trimmed by 4 bases and 3 bases, with 16 bases remaining between them. The CDR3 loop spans 15 amino acids. The CDR3 bases are TGTGCCAGCAGCTCGAATCGGGAGCCGGGCTACGAGCAGTACTTC. It yields the protein CASSSNREPGYEQYF.

The chain has TRBV18 and TRBJ2-3; D is ambiguous. The CDR3 has 12 residues. Looked up from germline, CDR1 is KGHSH and CDR2 is LQKENI. The ends were cut back, 3 bases at V and 5 bases at J, with 6 bases in the middle. This CDR3 reads CASSPVGDTQYF. The CDR3 region has the DNA TGTGCCAGCTCACCGGTTGGAGATACGCAGTATTTT.

The chain has TRBV3-1 (or the pseudogene TRBV3-2) and TRBJ2-3; D tentatively reads TRBD1 or TRBD2 (5 bases each). Germline V gene data show CDR1 as LGHDT and CDR2 as YNNKEL (reference sequence). Trimming left V 2 bases short and J 3 bases short, with 9 bases between. The CDR3 is made up of 14 amino acids. CDR3 sequence: CASSQLEGTDTQYF. CDR3 DNA: TGTGCCAGCAGCCAACTAGAGGGGACAGATACGCAGTATTTT.

CDR3 sequence reads: CASSVLSGAFF. The CDR3 nucleotides read TGTGCCAGTAGTGTACTAAGCGGGGCTTTCTTT. The V and J genes are TRBV19 and TRBJ1-1; D remains unclear. Trimming took 5 bases from V and 11 from J, leaving 12 bases between them. The germline gives CDR1 LNHDA, CDR2 SQIVND (reference sequence). The CDR3 loop spans 11 amino acids.

The chain couples TRBV12-3 or TRBV12-4 to TRBJ2-1; weak D call: TRBD2 (5 bases). The ends were cut back, 5 bases at V and 7 bases at J, with 9 bases in the middle. There are 12 residues in the CDR3. The CDR3: CASSRGRNEQFF. The DNA for the CDR3 is TGTGCCAGCAGTCGGGGTCGGAATGAGCAGTTCTTC.

In its sample, this clone was seen a few times. V gene TRBV7-9 combines with J gene TRBJ2-3; D remains unclear. Germline V gene sequence: CDR1 SEHNR, CDR2 FQNEAQ (reference sequence). Between the trimmed V and J ends, which lost 0 bases and 4 bases, there was a span of 14 bases. This CDR3 is built from 16 residues. DNA of the CDR3: TGTGCCAGCAGCTTAGCGGTATTAGTCGGCGCAGATACGCAGTATTTT. This sequence encodes CASSLAVLVGADTQYF.

The chain uses TRBV18 and TRBJ2-6; D unclear. The CDR3 consists of 18 residues. The ends were cut back, 2 bases at V and 0 bases at J, with 14 bases in the middle. Per germline, CDR1 KGHSH and CDR2 LQKENI. CDR3 DNA: TGTGCCAGCTCACCAACTCCCCACAGAACCTCTGGGGCCAACGTCCTGACTTTC. Translating gives CASSPTPHRTSGANVLTF.

This chain uses TRBV18 with TRBJ1-5; D unresolved. The germline CDR1 and CDR2 sequences are KGHSH and LQKENI. The ends were cut back, 2 bases at V and 6 bases at J, with 8 bases in the middle. The CDR3 is made up of 13 amino acids. The CDR3 DNA is TGTGCCAGCTCACCAGAGGGTTCTCAGCCCCAGCATTTT. Residues: CASSPEGSQPQHF.

This clone was counted once. The V gene is TRBV28, the J gene TRBJ2-7; a possible D gene is TRBD1 (6 bases). CDR3 length equals 14 residues. Germline loops: CDR1 MDHEN, CDR2 SYDVKM. V gave up 1 base and J gave up 7 bases, with 14 bases separating them. CDR3 coding DNA: TGTGCCAGCAGTTTATCCGGACAGTTCGGGGAGCAGTACTTC. This gives the protein CASSLSGQFGEQYF.

This clone has just a few counts. This rearrangement joins TRBV19 to TRBJ2-3; D may be TRBD1 or TRBD2 (5 bases each). The CDR3 contains 17 residues. The ends were cut back, 6 bases at V and 6 bases at J, with 25 bases in the middle. CDR1 is LNHDA, CDR2 SQIVND, per germline (reference sequence). The CDR3 nucleotides read TGTGCCAGTAGGGCCATCTCCCGGGGCATAATGTCTGATACGCAGTATTTT. Translating gives CASRAISRGIMSDTQYF.

The rearrangement links TRBV12-3 or TRBV12-4 to TRBJ1-2; D remains unclear. V gave up 7 bases and J gave up 14 bases, with 20 bases separating them. CDR3 length equals 12 residues. Here the CDR3 DNA reads TGTGCCAGCACCACCTGGTCCGCGCCGGGAACCTTC. It yields the protein CASTTWSAPGTF.

The rearrangement joins TRBV6-2 or TRBV6-3 to TRBJ1-1, with D hard to call. V lost 4 bases to trimming and J lost 0 bases, with 9 bases between them. CDR3 size: 14 residues. The germline V gene encodes CDR1 MNHEY and CDR2 SVGEGT. As DNA, the CDR3 is TGTGCCAGCAGTTTCTCAGGAATGAACACTGAAGCTTTCTTT. Translating it yields CASSFSGMNTEAFF.

The chain's CDR3 is CASSGGGHEQYF. The CDR3 region has the DNA TGTGCCAGCAGCGGTGGGGGCCACGAGCAGTACTTC. The chain carries TRBV9 and TRBJ2-7, with D perhaps matching TRBD1 (6 bases). V gave up 3 bases and J gave up 5 bases, with 9 bases separating them. CDR1 is SGDLS and CDR2 is YYNGEE in the germline V gene. This CDR3 has 12 amino acids.

This chain uses TRBV7-9 with TRBJ2-1, with D possibly TRBD2 on 6 matching bases. The length of the CDR3 is 13 residues. The germline CDR1 and CDR2 sequences are SEHNR and FQNEAQ (reference sequence). Trimming removed 3 bases at V and 8 bases at J, with 11 bases between. The DNA of the CDR3 is TGTGCCAGCAGCTTGGTTACTAGCCATGAGCAGTTCTTC. This gives the protein CASSLVTSHEQFF.

The V and J genes are TRBV3-1 (or the pseudogene TRBV3-2) and TRBJ2-1; 11 positions match TRBD2. This CDR3 has 13 amino acids. V lost 1 base to trimming and J lost 13 bases; unmatched junction nucleotides: 3. In germline, CDR1 is LGHDT, CDR2 YNNKEL (reference sequence). CDR3 DNA: TGTGCCAGCAGCCAAGGCACTAGCGGGAGTCAGTTCTTC. It codes for CASSQGTSGSQFF.

This clone showed up just a few times. The chain recombines TRBV29-1 with TRBJ2-5; no clear D. Germline V gives CDR1 SQVTM, CDR2 ANQGSEA. The CDR3 is 12 amino acids. Trimming cost V 4 bases and J 5 bases, with 11 bases left between them. Here the CDR3 reads CSVGALGETQYF. For the CDR3, the DNA is TGCAGCGTTGGGGCCCTCGGGGAGACCCAGTACTTC.

The rearrangement joins TRBV2 to TRBJ2-7; D gene ambiguous. This CDR3 region has 14 residues. Germline lookup yields CDR1 SNHLY and CDR2 FYNNEI. V lost 11 bases, J lost 0 bases, and 17 bases lay in between. CDR3 residues: CAGGRGTFSYEQYF. The CDR3, as DNA: TGTGCCGGCGGCCGCGGTACCTTCTCCTACGAGCAGTACTTC.

J is TRBJ2-7 and V is TRBV7-2, with 11 positions matching TRBD2. V was clipped by 6 bases and J by 4 bases; unmatched bases: 8. This CDR3 has 15 amino acids. Germline values: CDR1 SGHTA, CDR2 FQGNSA. In DNA, the CDR3 is TGTGCCAGCAGTCGTAGCGGGGGGGCCGGGTACGAGCAGTACTTC. This codes for CASSRSGGAGYEQYF. Full variable domain (rest looked up from reference TRBV7-2 and TRBJ2-7): GAGVSQSPSNKVTEKGKDVELRCDPISGHTALYWYRQSLGQGLEFLIYFQGNSAPDKSGLPSDRFSAERTGGSVSTLTIQRTQQEDSAVYLCASSRSGGAGYEQYFGPGTRLTVT.

This chain joins TRBV15 and TRBJ2-1; 10 bases match TRBD2. The germline V gene has CDR1 LNHNV and CDR2 YYDKDF (reference sequence). The J segment lost 0 bases and the V segment lost 1 base, leaving 3 bases of the junction unmatched. The CDR3 spans 17 residues. Here the CDR3 reads CATSRVIAGGSYNEQFF. The CDR3 region has the DNA TGTGCCACCAGCAGAGTCATAGCGGGAGGCTCCTACAATGAGCAGTTCTTC.

This sequence joins TRBV14 and TRBJ2-2, with D possibly matching TRBD2 (6 bases). V gave up 5 bases and J gave up 4 bases, with 11 bases separating them. The V gene's germline CDR1 is SGHDN and CDR2 FVKESK. CDR3 length equals 14 residues. The CDR3 DNA follows: TGTGCCAGCAGCTCTCCGCGGGGCACCGGGGAGCTGTTTTTT. Protein sequence: CASSSPRGTGELFF.

The chain uses TRBV7-9 and TRBJ1-2; TRBD1 agrees at 8 bases. Per the germline V gene, CDR1 is SEHNR and CDR2 is FQNEAQ (reference sequence). There are 14 residues in the CDR3. J lost 8 bases, V lost 5 bases, and 10 bases had no gene match. CDR3 DNA: TGTGCCAGCAGCGGATGGGACAGGATGTTAGGCTACACCTTC. Amino acids: CASSGWDRMLGYTF.

The V and J genes are TRBV19 and TRBJ2-2, with 8 nucleotides matching TRBD1. V lost 6 bases to trimming and J lost 6 bases; unmatched junction nucleotides: 6. This CDR3 region has 14 residues. The germline V gene encodes CDR1 LNHDA and CDR2 SQIVND (reference sequence). The CDR3 protein is CASRDMGQAGELFF. As DNA, the CDR3 is TGTGCCAGTAGGGATATGGGACAGGCCGGGGAGCTGTTTTTT. Full variable domain (outside the CDR3, taken from reference TRBV19 and TRBJ2-2): DGGITQSPKYLFRKEGQNVTLSCEQNLNHDAMYWYRQDPGQGLRLIYYSQIVNDFQKGDIAEGYSVSREKKESFPLTVTSAQKNPTAFYLCASRDMGQAGELFFGEGSRLTVL.

This chain links TRBV18 with TRBJ1-5; possibly TRBD1 for D (5 bases). The CDR3 consists of 14 residues. Trimming removed 2 bases from V and 2 bases from J, with 7 bases in between. Germline values: CDR1 KGHSH, CDR2 LQKENI. The CDR3 here is CASSPGGGNQPQHF. CDR3 sequence (DNA): TGTGCCAGCTCACCAGGGGGTGGCAATCAGCCCCAGCATTTT. The variable domain in full, with the rest retrieved from reference TRBV18 and TRBJ1-5, is NAGVMQNPRHLVRRRGQEARLRCSPMKGHSHVYWYRQLPEEGLKFMVYLQKENIIDESGMPKERFSAEFPKEGPSILRIQQVVRGDSAAYFCASSPGGGNQPQHFGDGTRLSIL.

CDR3 DNA: TGTGCCAGCAGCGTTAGCGGGAGGGGGGCTGATGAGCAGTTCTTC. Its protein product is CASSVSGRGADEQFF. The chain has TRBV9 and TRBJ2-1, with 11 bases that match TRBD2. Losses at the gene ends were 2 bases for V and 8 bases for J; bases not matched to a gene: 6. The CDR3 is 15 amino acids. Germline V gives CDR1 SGDLS, CDR2 YYNGEE.